This T cell receptor beta chain is from a study of T-cell reconstitution after alpha-beta-depleted transplantation in children. Study-wide results and caveats: The study traced high day-60 TCRbeta diversity in some patients to surviving recipient T cells and thymic progenitors. About two months after transplant, alpha-beta T cells reportedly came from several hundred expanded graft clones. A year post-transplant, T-cell counts and diversity derived mostly from newly produced T cells.

This sample's TCRbeta library carried unique molecular identifier barcodes. TCRdb reprocessed the PCR reads via MiXCR and lists one record per CDR3 protein. The table includes approximately 190,000 distinct CDR3 sequences, roughly 6.3% detected once. Worth noting for this clonotype: What it binds is unknown.

The junction had 10 bases not matched to a gene; V was cut back by 2 bases and J by 2 bases. The CDR3 extends over 17 amino acids. Germline CDR1 SGHTA, CDR2 FQGNSA. This chain joins TRBV7-2 and TRBJ1-2; 8 nucleotides line up with TRBD1. The specimen comprised PBMCs, sampled before TCRalphabeta/CD19-depleted stem cell transplant. This clonotype was obtained from a girl in the first two years of life with combined immunodeficiency, due to receive a stem cell transplant. The CDR3 sequence is CASSLQGAGPSNYGYTF. The CDR3 DNA reads as TGTGCCAGCAGCTTACAGGGGGCCGGACCCTCCAACTATGGCTACACCTTC.